A selection of T cell receptor beta chains follows, all from one sample in a study of blood T cell repertoires in COVID-19. TCRdb keeps only in-frame clones here, not all; method: immunoSEQ multiplex PCR. The sample lists 97,000 or so clones, roughly 82% occurring once. Specimen: peripheral blood. The receptors originated from a man at least 80 years old with acute or convalescent COVID-19. Both conserved end residues are part of each CDR3.

cdr3_aa v_call
CASSLPGSLYEQYF TRBV28
CASSLRAAQRRELFF TRBV6-5
CASRRNYEQYF TRBV7-2
CASSVGTYTDTQYF TRBV2
CASRTGGGYEQYF TRBV25-1
CASSFSQGGYEQYF TRBV11-2
CASSLDSSGNTIYF TRBV5-1
CAISSGTTNEKLFF TRBV10-3
CASRDRVMQSNQPQHF TRBV19
CASSWTSGIRTDTQYF TRBV2
CASSLARGRIETQYF TRBV7-2
CASSSGGGGEYEQYF TRBV5-1
CASSPNGPGMNTEAFF TRBV7-2